A selection of T cell receptor beta chains follows, all from one sample in a study of blood T cell repertoires in COVID-19. The assay was immunoSEQ multiplex PCR, and TCRdb's table has in-frame clones only and misses some. Of 250,000 to 350,000 clones listed, 75% to 90% are singletons. Sequencing used PBMCs or T cells enriched from blood (not recorded which). The receptors derive from a woman in her twenties or thirties who had recovered from COVID-19. Both conserved end residues are part of each CDR3. A D gene is named only where the DNA matches it firmly. Size tells how often a clone was seen (once, few, many) or the class of an expanded clone, and some rows leave it out.

size	V	J	D	DNA	CDR3
once	TRBV7-3	TRBJ2-1	TRBD2	TGTGCCAGCAGCTTACGTGCGGGAGGGAGCTACAATGAGCAGTTCTTC	CASSLRAGGSYNEQFF
NA	TRBV7-2	TRBJ2-7	NA	TGTGCCAGCAGCTTTTCGGCGGGAATCGACGAGCAGTACTTC	CASSFSAGIDEQYF
once	TRBV4-1	TRBJ2-1	TRBD1	TGCGCCAGCAGCCAAGTGGACAGGGCCCTATACAATGAGCAGTTCTTC	CASSQVDRALYNEQFF
NA	TRBV28	TRBJ1-5	NA	TGTGCCAGCAGTCCGAGGCTCCGGGATAGCAATCAGCCCCAGCATTTT	CASSPRLRDSNQPQHF
NA	TRBV28	TRBJ1-2	NA	TGTGCCAGCAGTTTGATCCGGGAGAGCTATGGCTACACCTTC	CASSLIRESYGYTF
few	TRBV20-1	TRBJ2-2	TRBD1	TGCAGTGCCACGACAGGGAGGGAGCTGTTTTTT	CSATTGRELFF
NA	TRBV5-8	TRBJ2-1	TRBD2	TGTGCCAGCAACAGACTAGCGGGAGGCATCCCCCAGTCCTACAATGAGCAGTTCTTC	CASNRLAGGIPQSYNEQFF
NA	TRBV7-9	TRBJ2-7	NA	TGTGCCAGCCCGCAGGGCTACGAGCAGTACTTC	CASPQGYEQYF
once	TRBV7-2	TRBJ2-7	NA	TGTGCCAGCAGCTTAGCGAGCAGCCCGGGAGCTTACGAGCAGTACTTC	CASSLASSPGAYEQYF
NA	TRBV11-2	TRBJ1-5	TRBD1	TGTGCCAGCAGCTTAGGGGGGGGACAGGACATTAATCAGCCCCAGCATTTT	CASSLGGGQDINQPQHF
NA	TRBV2	TRBJ1-5	NA	TGTGCCAGCAACTTACTGGATCAGCCCCAGCATTTT	CASNLLDQPQHF
few	TRBV5-8	TRBJ1-1	NA	TGTGCGAGGGGGGGAAGCACTGAAGCTTTCTTT	CARGGSTEAFF
NA	TRBV9	TRBJ2-3	TRBD2	TGTGCCAGCAGCGTTTTTGGGACTAGCAGCGATACGCAGTATTTT	CASSVFGTSSDTQYF
few	TRBV14	TRBJ1-1	NA	TGTGCCAGCAGCCAGGGGGGCACTGAAGCTTTCTTT	CASSQGGTEAFF
NA	TRBV28	TRBJ1-4	NA	TGTGCCAGCAGTCTCAGACTGCTACTAAATGAAAAACTGTTTTTT	CASSLRLLLNEKLFF
NA	TRBV30	TRBJ2-3	NA	TGTGCCTGGAGTCTTCTAGCTATACACACAGATACGCAGTATTTT	CAWSLLAIHTDTQYF
NA	TRBV19	TRBJ1-1	NA	TGTGCCAGTAGCCCTGGGGGGTCTTCAACCCTTGAAGCTTTCTTT	CASSPGGSSTLEAFF
NA	TRBV28	TRBJ1-5	TRBD1	TGTGCCAGCAGCGTACAGGGGGGTAGCAATCAGCCCCAGCATTTT	CASSVQGGSNQPQHF
NA	TRBV4-1	TRBJ1-2	NA	TGCGCCAGCAGCTCTGGGCCGGCAATAGACAGATCCTATGGCTACACCTTC	CASSSGPAIDRSYGYTF
few	TRBV4-1	TRBJ1-1	NA	TGCGCCAGCAGCCAAGGAGTGGGGGCGCGACGAGGGATCACTGAAGCTTTCTTT	CASSQGVGARRGITEAFF
NA	TRBV28	TRBJ2-7	NA	TGTGCCAGCAGTTTAACCGAGGTCGCTTCCTACGAGCAGTACTTC	CASSLTEVASYEQYF
few	TRBV5-1	TRBJ2-3	NA	TGCGCCAGCAGCTCCGGAGGACGGGGAAGTACAGATACGCAGTATTTT	CASSSGGRGSTDTQYF
NA	TRBV30	TRBJ2-2	NA	TGTGCCTGGAGTGCCAAGGGGCCCACCGGGGAGCTGTTTTTT	CAWSAKGPTGELFF